These T cell receptor beta chains were read from a single sample in a study of CD8 T cells in Susac syndrome. In TCRdb, the immunoSEQ multiplex PCR reads were re-called with MiXCR into one record per CDR3 protein. The table lists around 130,000 distinct CDR3 sequences, around 94% of them singletons. Sequencing was performed on CD4+ T cells from PBMCs. All receptors derive from a human donor with multiple sclerosis. CDR3s include the opening cysteine and the closing phenylalanine or tryptophan. A D gene is named only where the DNA matches it firmly. Part of the rows lack a size; the others show once, few, many or a class for expanded clones.

once | TRBJ1-2 | NA | TRBV30 | CAWSVEDYGYTF | TGTGCCTGGAGTGTCGAGGACTATGGCTACACCTTC
NA | TRBJ2-6 | NA | TRBV6-2/TRBV6-3 | CASSYSSGSGANVLTF | TGTGCCAGCAGTTACAGTTCGGGCTCTGGGGCCAACGTCCTGACTTTC
NA | TRBJ2-2 | NA | TRBV30 | CASPSKTTHTGELFF | TGTGCCTCCCCAAGTAAGACTACCCACACCGGGGAGCTGTTTTTT
few | TRBJ2-7 | NA | TRBV28 | CASSLGLYEQYF | TGTGCCAGCAGTTTAGGGCTCTACGAGCAGTACTTC
NA | TRBJ2-2 | NA | TRBV9 | CASSVHPQGSTGELFF | TGTGCCAGCAGCGTCCACCCACAGGGTTCAACCGGGGAGCTGTTTTTT
NA | TRBJ1-1 | NA | TRBV2 | CASSEARGGRTPNTEAFF | TGTGCCAGCAGTGAAGCGCGGGGCGGCCGGACACCGAACACTGAAGCTTTCTTT
NA | TRBJ1-1 | NA | TRBV5-1 | CASSLEPVVNTEAFF | TGCGCCAGCAGCTTGGAGCCGGTAGTGAACACTGAAGCTTTCTTT
NA | TRBJ1-1 | NA | TRBV5-6 | CASSPPVAQGPSNTEAFF | TGTGCCAGCAGCCCACCCGTAGCACAGGGACCCTCCAACACTGAAGCTTTCTTT
NA | TRBJ2-5 | NA | TRBV19 | CASSNAVGRETQYF | TGTGCCAGTAGTAATGCGGTGGGGAGGGAGACCCAGTACTTC
NA | TRBJ1-6 | NA | TRBV12-3/TRBV12-4 | CASNLGLDNSPLHF | TGTGCCAGCAACCTGGGACTAGATAATTCACCCCTCCACTTT
NA | TRBJ2-1 | NA | TRBV5-1 | CASSFPGRKNEQFF | TGCGCCAGCAGCTTTCCAGGGAGAAAAAATGAGCAGTTCTTC
NA | TRBJ2-7 | TRBD2 | TRBV2 | CASKRVSGRLSYEQYF | TGTGCCAGCAAGAGGGTTAGCGGGAGGCTTTCCTACGAGCAGTACTTC
NA | TRBJ2-2 | NA | TRBV5-4 | CASSYLTLTVGAGELFF | TGTGCCAGCAGCTACCTCACATTGACCGTGGGCGCCGGGGAGCTGTTTTTT
NA | TRBJ1-4 | TRBD1 | TRBV5-1 | CASSGQGMGNEKLFF | TGCGCCAGCTCGGGACAGGGGATGGGGAATGAAAAACTGTTTTTT
NA | TRBJ1-6 | TRBD1 | TRBV30 | CAWSRWTGLPLHYNSPLHF | TGTGCCTGGAGTCGATGGACAGGGTTGCCTTTGCATTATAATTCACCCCTCCACTTT
NA | TRBJ2-5 | TRBD2 | TRBV4-2 | CASSQEKAGTSGSFRETQYF | TGTGCCAGCAGCCAAGAAAAAGCCGGGACTAGCGGGAGTTTCCGAGAGACCCAGTACTTC
NA | TRBJ2-1 | NA | TRBV6-6 | CASSYPPGRRDEQFF | TGTGCCAGCAGTTACCCCCCGGGGAGAAGGGATGAGCAGTTCTTC
NA | TRBJ1-1 | NA | TRBV20-1 | CSAPNRGGTEAFF | TGCAGTGCCCCGAACCGGGGAGGCACTGAAGCTTTCTTT
few | TRBJ2-4 | NA | TRBV4-2 | CASSRDSDKFYF | TGTGCCAGCAGCCGGGACTCGGACAAATTTTACTTC
NA | TRBJ2-3 | TRBD2 | TRBV10-3 | CAISLAGVADTQYF | TGTGCCATCAGTCTAGCGGGGGTGGCAGATACGCAGTATTTT
NA | TRBJ2-6 | NA | TRBV28 | CASSPPGSGANVLTF | TGTGCCAGCAGTCCCCCGGGCTCTGGGGCCAACGTCCTGACTTTC
NA | TRBJ2-2 | NA | TRBV25-1 | CASLSENTGELFF | TGTGCCAGCCTATCTGAGAACACCGGGGAGCTGTTTTTT